This T cell receptor beta chain was identified during a study of T cell repertoires in Merkel cell carcinoma (dated 2019 in TCRdb). The study in broad terms: Patients who had received intralesional immunotherapy or systemic immune checkpoint blockade ahead of the biopsy were left out. The MCPyV-specific clonotypes were initially defined from expanded tumor-infiltrating lymphocytes through tetramer sorting, cloning and paired TCR sequencing. To be included, a participant needed a diagnosis of MCPyV-positive Merkel cell carcinoma and tumor-infiltrating lymphocytes that had been successfully expanded in vitro.

On this clone itself: This receptor's antigen is unknown. Per-base quality was not reported, and no clone a single base away is much larger than it.

Study subjects had biopsy-confirmed Merkel cell carcinoma that was MCPyV-positive, and every subject had positive serum antibodies to T-antigen. Over five adjacent 10-micron frozen tumor sections were used for genomic DNA extraction without cell sorting or culture. Roughly 5 x 5 x 5 mm of tumor biopsy tissue was frozen in optimal cutting temperature compound. In the frozen biopsy, scout sections stained with hematoxylin and eosin confirmed plenty of Merkel cell carcinoma along with infiltrating cells. V loses 11 bases of germline sequence and J loses 5 bases, and the interval between the two ends is 18 bases. Sequences MNHEY (CDR1) and SVGAGI (CDR2) are obtained from the germline V gene. The CDR3, cysteine through phenylalanine, is 13 amino acids long. The entry retains the CDR3 DNA only, 39 bases that are in frame from base 1. The research as a whole found: The study did not examine normal tissue biopsies.

TRB CDR3 sequencing and data processing of tumor genomic DNA were performed with the immunoSEQ assay. TCRdb obtained this table from immuneACCESS and retained in-frame rearrangements with V and J assigned. These tables miss some clones; where compared with another copy, unresolved V genes account for less than half of the shortfall, and the remainder is unexplained. The sample includes about 14,000 clones, with around four fifths observed a single time. The ten largest account for 17% of the sample. Recombination connected TRBV6-5 to TRBJ2-5; the D gene is unclear. Sequenced sample: tumor tissue. This receptor was identified in an adult with Merkel cell carcinoma. The CDR3 loop reads CAVSRTQGETQYF. In nucleotide form, the sequence is TGTGCCGTCTCAAGGACCCAAGGGGAGACCCAGTACTTC.